Reported below is one T cell receptor (beta chain). Its cognate antigen is unknown. This sample was included in a study of CD4+ T cells in melanoma. Regarding the study as a whole: Diverse differentiation states were reported for melanoma neoantigen-specific CD4+ T cells. CD8+ T cell, macrophage and B cell function reportedly correlated with neoantigen-specific CD4+ T cells.

Profiling relied on immunoSEQ multiplex PCR, and the TCRdb table lists in-frame clones only, not all of them. The data show about 140,000 clones, about nine tenths seen once. CDR1 and CDR2 (germline): SGHNT, YYREEE (reference sequence). The CDR3 spans 14 residues. Trimming cost V 5 bases and J 2 bases, with 14 bases left between them. The sequence came from a human donor with melanoma. The chain joins TRBV5-4 to TRBJ2-7, with a tentative D call TRBD2 (6 bases). In DNA, the CDR3 is TGTGCCAGCAGGAAACGGGGGTCTGCCTACGAGCAGTACTTC. It codes for CASRKRGSAYEQYF. Supplemented by reference TRBV5-4 and TRBJ2-7, the full variable domain reads ETGVTQSPTHLIKTRGQQVTLRCSSQSGHNTVSWYQQALGQGPQFIFQYYREEENGRGNFPPRFSGLQFPNYSSELNVNALELDDSALYLCASRKRGSAYEQYFGPGTRLTVT.